This is a list of T cell receptor beta chains from one sample in a study of blood T cell repertoires in COVID-19. Some clones are missing from TCRdb's copy, which holds only in-frame ones; the method was immunoSEQ multiplex PCR. The data contain about 93,000 clones, roughly 79% of them singletons. Specimen: peripheral blood. These TCRs come from a human donor in a cohort sampled during active COVID-19. The CDR3 runs from the conserved cysteine through the conserved F or W. The D gene is left open where the match is weak. Rows may omit the clone size; those that give it use once, few, many or a size class.

D: NA
J: TRBJ1-1
V: TRBV7-9
size: NA
CDR3: CASSPIGAGLNTEAFF
DNA: TGTGCCAGCAGCCCAATAGGAGCAGGGCTGAACACTGAAGCTTTCTTT

D: TRBD2
J: TRBJ2-2
V: TRBV13
size: NA
CDR3: CASSRTSSGELFF
DNA: TGTGCCAGCAGCCGGACTAGCTCCGGGGAGCTGTTTTTT

D: TRBD1
J: TRBJ1-1
V: TRBV7-9
size: NA
CDR3: CASSTGVFTEAFF
DNA: TGTGCCAGCAGCACAGGGGTTTTCACTGAAGCTTTCTTT

D: TRBD2
J: TRBJ2-4
V: TRBV27
size: NA
CDR3: CASSSRGGNSKNIQYF
DNA: TGTGCCAGCAGTTCGCGCGGGGGGAACAGCAAAAACATTCAGTACTTC

D: TRBD1
J: TRBJ1-5
V: TRBV28
size: NA
CDR3: CASRDRISNQPQHF
DNA: TGTGCCAGCAGGGACAGGATAAGCAATCAGCCCCAGCATTTT

D: NA
J: TRBJ2-7
V: TRBV9
size: NA
CDR3: CASSVDDGSSYEQYF
DNA: TGTGCCAGCAGCGTAGATGATGGGAGCTCCTACGAGCAGTACTTC

D: NA
J: TRBJ2-1
V: TRBV18
size: NA
CDR3: CASSPRGNNEQFF
DNA: TGTGCCAGCTCACCACGAGGAAACAATGAGCAGTTCTTC

D: NA
J: TRBJ2-1
V: TRBV21-1
size: NA
CDR3: CASSKKNRDSTYNEQFF
DNA: TGTGCCAGCAGCAAGAAGAATCGGGACTCTACCTACAATGAGCAGTTCTTC

D: NA
J: TRBJ1-2
V: TRBV27
size: medium-sized
CDR3: CASRLTSGGYTF
DNA: TGTGCCAGCAGACTTACTTCGGGTGGCTACACCTTC

D: TRBD1
J: TRBJ2-7
V: TRBV3-1/TRBV3-2
size: NA
CDR3: CASSQVWDSYYEQYF
DNA: TGTGCCAGCAGCCAAGTTTGGGACAGCTACTACGAGCAGTACTTC

D: TRBD1
J: TRBJ1-5
V: TRBV28
size: NA
CDR3: CASRGQGGTNQPQHF
DNA: TGTGCCAGCAGAGGACAGGGGGGAACCAATCAGCCCCAGCATTTT